This TCR beta chain was sequenced during a study of T cell repertoires in cytomegalovirus infection. The study, taken as a whole, reports: Across the ex vivo response, the dominant clonotypes were HLA-C-restricted CMV-specific TCR beta clonotypes.

Per germline, CDR1 MNHEY and CDR2 SVGAGI. V lost 5 bases, J lost 0 bases, and 14 bases lay in between. The CDR3 has 16 residues. TCRdb reprocessed the reads with MiXCR, giving one entry per CDR3 protein. The repertoire holds around 770,000 distinct CDR3 sequences, with roughly 29% as singletons. Details on this clonotype: Its antigen is not known.

The V and J genes are TRBV6-5 and TRBJ1-3; D call uncertain. The receptor's source is a human donor in good health (CMV status not recorded). Some clones in this sample may be carry-over from other donors' samples. The sample consisted of cultured CD8+ T cells from PBMCs, taken from culture after CMV antigen stimulation. The CDR3 protein is CASSISGYSSGNTIYF. CDR3 DNA sequence: TGTGCCAGCAGTATCTCAGGCTACAGCTCTGGAAACACCATATATTTT.